Each of the 21 T cell receptor beta chains below was sequenced from the same sample in a study of T cell changes during pregnancy in multiple sclerosis. Here immunoSEQ multiplex PCR was the method, and the copy in TCRdb shows in-frame clones only, minus some. The sample lists under 85,000 clones; around 94% were seen once. Sequenced material: peripheral blood, taken in the third trimester of pregnancy. Receptor source: a female donor with multiple sclerosis, enrolled in a pregnancy study.

The rearrangement uses TRBV7-9 and TRBJ1-5; D may be TRBD1 (5 bases). Trimming cost V 3 bases and J 1 base, with 13 bases left between them. Germline loops: CDR1 SEHNR, CDR2 FQNEAQ (reference sequence). This CDR3 contains 16 residues. CDR3 in amino acids: CASSFFRVSSNQPQHF. Here the CDR3 DNA reads TGTGCCAGCAGCTTTTTCAGGGTCTCGAGCAATCAGCCCCAGCATTTT.

This clone is labeled as medium-sized (0.01 to 0.1%). The V and J genes are TRBV6-4 and TRBJ2-3; the match to TRBD1 covers 7 bases. With 4 bases clipped from V and 0 bases from J, the junction kept 4 bases outside the gene matches. The length of the CDR3 is 15 residues. Per the germline V gene, CDR1 is MRHNA and CDR2 is SNTAGT. DNA of the CDR3: TGTGCCAGCAGTGCGGGACAGCAAAGCACAGATACGCAGTATTTT. It codes for CASSAGQQSTDTQYF.

This clone showed up just once. The chain combines TRBV30 with TRBJ1-6; 7 nucleotides align to TRBD1. The CDR3 has 11 amino acids. The germline V gene encodes CDR1 GTSNPN and CDR2 SVGIG (reference sequence). Losses at the gene ends were 4 bases for V and 16 bases for J; bases not matched to a gene: 7. The CDR3 loop reads CAWKGGTELHF. DNA for the CDR3: TGTGCCTGGAAAGGGGGGACAGAGCTCCACTTT.

This sequence joins TRBV6-1 and TRBJ2-7; TRBD1 aligns across 7 bases. Trimming at V came to 4 bases and at J to 4 bases, leaving 10 bases not matched to a gene. This CDR3 comprises 15 residues. Germline CDR1 is MNHNS and CDR2 is SASEGT. The CDR3 sequence is CASSAEAGTVYEQYF. For the CDR3, the DNA is TGTGCCAGCAGTGCCGAAGCCGGGACAGTGTACGAGCAGTACTTC.

J is TRBJ1-1 and V is TRBV15; TRBD1 agrees at 9 bases. Germline trimming cut 8 bases from V and 3 bases from J; bases unmatched to any gene: 7. Per germline, CDR1 LNHNV and CDR2 YYDKDF (reference sequence). The CDR3 spans 14 residues. Written as DNA, the CDR3 is TGTGCCACCCAGGCGGACAGGGGCTACACTGAAGCTTTCTTT. This gives the protein CATQADRGYTEAFF.

With respect to this clone: An end of the junction differs from the germline gene, which may be a read error. The rearrangement joins TRBV7-7 to TRBJ1-4; possibly TRBD1 for D (5 bases). The CDR3 consists of 17 residues. Looked up from germline, CDR1 is SSHAT and CDR2 is FNYEAQ (reference sequence). The CDR3 sequence: CASSPERVGRRGEKLFF. CDR3 nucleotides: TGTGCTAGCAGCCCGGAAAGGGTAGGCAGAAGGGGTGAAAAACTGTTTTTT.

The chain joins TRBV27 to TRBJ1-5, with a possible D match to TRBD1 (6 bases). Trimming left V 0 bases short and J 6 bases short, with 12 bases between. CDR1 is MNHEY and CDR2 is SMNVEV in the germline V gene (reference sequence). This CDR3 region has 15 residues. The CDR3 DNA reads TGTGCCAGCAGTTTATCAGGGGGTTTTGGTCAGCCCCAGCATTTT. This sequence encodes CASSLSGGFGQPQHF.

This rearrangement joins TRBV10-1 to TRBJ2-2; 10 positions match TRBD1. Germline V lookup: CDR1 WNHNN, CDR2 SYGVQD (reference sequence). The length of the CDR3 is 16 residues. The V gene end was trimmed by 5 bases and the J gene end by 4 bases; junction bases not matched to a gene: 7. CDR3 in amino acids: CASSHLGTGVTGELFF. The DNA for the CDR3 is TGCGCCAGCAGTCATCTCGGGACAGGGGTCACCGGGGAGCTGTTTTTT.

The chain has TRBV10-2 and TRBJ2-1, with 8 bases aligning to TRBD2. This CDR3 comprises 14 residues. Germline-derived CDR1 and CDR2 are WSHSY and SAAADI. J was trimmed by 3 bases and V by 8 bases; bases with no gene match: 6. CDR3 sequence: CASARAGGYNEQFF. CDR3 sequence (DNA): TGCGCCAGCGCTAGGGCGGGGGGCTACAATGAGCAGTTCTTC.

The chain uses TRBV7-6 and TRBJ1-4, with TRBD1 matching 7 bases. The CDR3 contains 15 residues. V trimming: 4 bases; J trimming: 6 bases; junction bases outside the gene matches: 8. The germline V gene has CDR1 SGHVS and CDR2 FNYEAQ. Written as DNA, the CDR3 is TGTGCCAGCAGCTCCAAGGGGGCTGCAGATGAAAAACTGTTTTTT. The encoded protein is CASSSKGAADEKLFF.

The chain combines TRBV30 with TRBJ1-1; unclear D gene. The germline V and J ends were trimmed by 0 bases and 0 bases, with 8 bases remaining between them. The CDR3 has 14 amino acids. Per germline, CDR1 GTSNPN and CDR2 SVGIG (reference sequence). The chain's CDR3 is CAWSVQWLNTEAFF. The CDR3 DNA sequence: TGTGCCTGGAGTGTACAGTGGTTGAACACTGAAGCTTTCTTT.

The genes are TRBV15 and TRBJ2-5; 9 nucleotides align to TRBD1. Germline CDR1 and CDR2: LNHNV and YYDKDF (reference sequence). The CDR3 consists of 14 residues. V was clipped by 5 bases and J by 5 bases; unmatched bases: 6. CDR3 sequence (DNA): TGTGCCACCAGCCGTAGACAGGGGGTTGAGACCCAGTACTTC. This sequence encodes CATSRRQGVETQYF.

The CDR3 loop is CASSSAGGRQGAIEAFF. Here the CDR3 DNA reads TGTGCCAGCAGCTCAGCGGGAGGACGACAGGGGGCGATTGAAGCTTTCTTT. The chain carries TRBV7-6 and TRBJ1-1; 10 bases line up with TRBD1. The CDR3 spans 17 residues. In germline, CDR1 is SGHVS, CDR2 FNYEAQ. Trimming at V came to 4 bases and at J to 7 bases, leaving 15 bases not matched to a gene.

This chain links TRBV19 with TRBJ2-7; TRBD2 aligns across 7 bases. Trimming cost V 7 bases and J 2 bases; bases outside gene matches: 11. The germline V gene encodes CDR1 LNHDA and CDR2 SQIVND (reference sequence). The CDR3 covers 15 residues. The CDR3: CASNPGLYAPYEQYF. The CDR3 DNA is TGTGCCAGTAACCCGGGACTATACGCTCCCTACGAGCAGTACTTC.

The CDR3 loop is CASSLYSNQPQHF. CDR3 DNA: TGTGCCAGCAGCCTCTATAGCAATCAGCCCCAGCATTTT. The chain recombines TRBV11-2 with TRBJ1-5; D ambiguous. V lost 5 bases to trimming and J lost 0 bases, with 5 bases between them. Germline V gene sequence: CDR1 SGHAT, CDR2 FQNNGV. The CDR3 loop spans 13 amino acids.

The rearrangement uses TRBV7-3 and TRBJ2-2; D gene ambiguous. The germline V and J ends were trimmed by 3 bases and 5 bases, with 10 bases remaining between them. CDR1 and CDR2 from the germline V gene are SGHTA and FQGTGA. CDR3 length: 14 amino acids. CDR3 nucleotides: TGTGCCAGCAGCTTGATACGAACTACCGGGGAGCTGTTTTTT. Protein product: CASSLIRTTGELFF.

The J gene is TRBJ1-1, the V gene TRBV7-3; weak D call: TRBD1 (5 bases). Trimming cost V 6 bases and J 2 bases, with 13 bases left between them. Germline V CDR1 and CDR2: SGHTA, FQGTGA. CDR3 length: 14 residues. The CDR3 protein is CASRTGGPNTEAFF. CDR3 sequence (DNA): TGTGCCAGCAGAACGGGGGGACCTAACACTGAAGCTTTCTTT.

J is TRBJ1-3 and V is TRBV6-6; D perhaps matches TRBD1 (5 bases). CDR1 is MNHNY, CDR2 SVGAGI, per germline (reference sequence). The CDR3 is made up of 14 amino acids. The V gene lost 7 bases and the J gene lost 0 bases, with 10 bases spanning the gap. The CDR3 bases are TGTGCCAGCACCAAGGGGCCCTCTGGAAACACCATATATTTT. Translated: CASTKGPSGNTIYF.

V and J are TRBV12-5 and TRBJ1-4; D is unclear. With 2 bases removed from V and 5 bases from J, the gap between germline ends came to 12 bases. Germline V gene lookup returns CDR1 LGHNT and CDR2 FRNRAP. CDR3 length: 15 residues. CDR3 sequence: CASGLSRQRNEKLFF. For the CDR3, the DNA is TGTGCTAGTGGTTTGAGTCGCCAGCGCAATGAAAAACTGTTTTTT.

CDR3 sequence: CAISRDNNYEQYF. CDR3 nucleotide sequence: TGTGCCATCAGCCGGGACAACAACTACGAGCAGTACTTC. This chain joins TRBV10-3 and TRBJ2-7, with a tentative D call TRBD1 (6 bases). V lost 6 bases and J lost 3, with 12 bases in between. Germline values: CDR1 ENHRY, CDR2 SYGVKD. The CDR3 is 13 amino acids.

V and J are TRBV30 and TRBJ1-1; D gene uncertain. This CDR3 has 13 residues. Trimming shortened V by 1 base and J by 0 bases, and 6 bases separated the two germline ends. CDR1 GTSNPN and CDR2 SVGIG come from the germline V gene (reference sequence). The CDR3: CAWSEPMNTEAFF. The DNA of the CDR3 is TGTGCCTGGAGTGAGCCTATGAACACTGAAGCTTTCTTT.